A single T cell receptor beta chain is shown here with its context. Its binding antigen is unknown. Base qualities were left out, and no much larger clone turns up one base away. These data originate in a study of blood T cell repertoires in COVID-19 (dated by TCRdb to about 2020). Background for the entire study: Samples covering the acute and convalescent phases of COVID-19 were provided by collaborators in the United States, Italy and Spain. Where HLA class I and class II types were available, the types were taken from metadata supplied by the sample provider, not from assay-based typing. The prospective study material was composed of cDNA or gDNA derived from T cells, B-cell-depleted T cells, or PBMCs. The samples were drawn from the first 160 participants of the ongoing ImmuneRACE study and from about 1,200 subjects provided by 6 global collaborators. Sample metadata almost always included a de-identified subject ID, COVID-19 status, age in years and sex. Deeply sampled blood TCRbeta repertoires from subjects exposed to, actively infected with, or recovered from COVID-19 were included in the dataset. The repertoires were made available in a free public database intended to serve as a resource for research on the immune response to SARS-CoV-2.

TCRbeta CDR3 regions were amplified from genomic DNA using the immunoSEQ Assay, a bias-controlled multiplex PCR. The paper's data handling went like this. Within the assay, amplification of reference gene primers was used to estimate how many nucleated cells each sample contained. To quantify the absolute abundance of each unique TCRbeta CDR3 rearrangement, sequence reads were collapsed and filtered. For each sample, productive Simpson clonality was calculated as the square root of Simpson's diversity index across productive rearrangements. As stored in TCRdb, this immuneACCESS dataset retains in-frame rearrangements with V and J assigned. A fraction of the clones does not appear; measured against another copy, unresolved V genes explain less than half of the discrepancy, and the remainder lacks a known reason. V and J calls and clone size come straight from that table; D and trimming were deduced from the DNA. The sample has tens of thousands of clones on record, around 87% of them singletons. The ten most abundant clones make up under 8% of the sample.

The full study reports these points: Clinical and demographic metadata were provided uncurated, with the amount varying by source and participant.

The germline V gene encodes CDR1 LNHDA and CDR2 SQIVND (reference sequence). Measured from the cysteine to the phenylalanine, the CDR3 is 18 residues long. Of all the DNA, just the CDR3 is kept, 54 bases in frame from base 1. Relative to germline, V is missing 9 bases and J is missing 6 bases, with 20 bases of the junction outside any gene match. Each collaborating institution followed its own protocols to collect whole blood in K2EDTA tubes. For TCRbeta analysis, collaborators shipped samples in one of three forms: frozen whole blood, isolated PBMCs, or DNA extracted from either of those sample types.

The receptor was isolated from a human donor with acute or convalescent COVID-19. The donor label of this sample is uncertain. The chain couples TRBV19 to TRBJ1-6; TRBD1 lines up with 7 middle nucleotides. The sequenced sample was peripheral blood. The CDR3: CASFDLRQGETSNSPLHF. The nucleotide sequence reads as follows: TGTGCCAGCTTTGACCTTCGACAGGGCGAAACGTCTAATTCACCCCTCCACTTT.